This T cell receptor beta chain was captured in a study of blood T cell repertoires in COVID-19. Study-wide background: Samples of COVID-19 (acute and convalescent) were obtained from the United States, Italy and Spain. T cells, B-cell-depleted T cells, or PBMCs supplied cDNA or gDNA.

Original handling: For nucleated cells, counts were estimated from reference gene primer amplification. Produced via immunoSEQ multiplex PCR; TCRdb's table is partial and in-frame only. For V, J and clone size, that table is used; D and trimming come from the DNA. The sample carries about 250,000 clones, around four fifths recorded once. Material for sequencing was peripheral blood. This clonotype was sampled from a woman aged 60-75 years with active or convalescent COVID-19.

The CDR3 here is CASSSTGGAAYF. CDR3 sequence (DNA): TGTGCCAGCAGCTCGACCGGGGGGGCCGCGTATTTT. The J gene is TRBJ2-3, the V gene TRBV11-2; TRBD2 agrees at 8 bases. Germline V gene data show CDR1 as SGHAT and CDR2 as FQNNGV. The CDR3 spans 12 residues. V lost 4 bases, J lost 14 bases, and 8 bases stayed unmatched.